The 23 T cell receptor beta chains presented below share a single source sample, sequenced in a study of response to subunit inactivated influenza vaccine. MiXCR was run by TCRdb on the RT-PCR reads, yielding one entry per CDR3 protein. The sample includes roughly 700,000 distinct CDR3 sequences, about 15% of them seen just once. Sequenced material: PBMCs from blood, taken approximately 15 days before vaccination. The receptor set was obtained from a middle-aged man who received an inactivated influenza vaccine.

In its sample, this clonotype was seen a few times. The chain recombines TRBV4-3 with TRBJ2-1; tentatively, D is TRBD2 (6 bases). The V and J ends lost 0 bases and 1 base respectively, with 13 bases between them. The CDR3 consists of 17 residues. The germline V gene has CDR1 LGHNA and CDR2 YSLEER. The CDR3 nucleotides read TGCGCCAGCAGCCAAGATTACGGCGGGATGTCCTACAATGAGCAGTTCTTC. This codes for CASSQDYGGMSYNEQFF.

There are a few counts of this clonotype. The chain employs TRBV28 and TRBJ1-2; a weak D match, TRBD1 (5 bases). The CDR3 totals 16 residues. Trimming cost V 5 bases and J 7 bases, with 23 bases left between them. CDR1 and CDR2 (germline): MDHEN, SYDVKM. The CDR3, as DNA: TGTGCCAGCAGTCCCCTTGGCAGGGACCGAAGGGCTGGCTACACCTTC. This encodes CASSPLGRDRRAGYTF.

The chain carries TRBV4-3 and TRBJ1-1; no reliable D call. The V gene's germline CDR1 is LGHNA and CDR2 YSLEER. CDR3 length: 16 amino acids. V was cut by 0 bases and J by 0 bases, with 11 bases left in between. Written as DNA, the CDR3 is TGCGCCAGCAGCCAAGATTGGCAGAGCATGAACACTGAAGCTTTCTTT. Translation: CASSQDWQSMNTEAFF.

There are a few counts of this clonotype. V and J are TRBV20-1 and TRBJ2-1; a weak D match, TRBD2 (5 bases). The CDR3 is 16 residues long. V lost 0 bases and J lost 8, with 20 bases in between. CDR1 DFQATT and CDR2 SNEGSKA come from the germline V gene (reference sequence). CDR3 in amino acids: CSARDWHGKDGYEQFF. CDR3 coding DNA: TGCAGTGCTAGAGATTGGCACGGGAAGGATGGTTATGAGCAGTTCTTC.

This clonotype was seen only a few times. The rearrangement uses TRBV19 and TRBJ2-7, with TRBD1 identical over 7 bases. There are 15 residues in the CDR3. The trim removed 1 base at V and 4 bases at J, leaving 7 bases unmatched. Germline CDR1 is LNHDA and CDR2 is SQIVND (reference sequence). The CDR3 DNA reads TGTGCCAGTAGTATAGGATCTGGGACAGTATACGAGCAGTACTTC. As protein: CASSIGSGTVYEQYF.

The chain recombines TRBV7-9 with TRBJ2-5; the D gene could be TRBD1 or TRBD2 (6 bases each). The length of the CDR3 is 12 residues. Germline CDR1 is SEHNR and CDR2 is FQNEAQ (reference sequence). Trimming removed 6 bases at V and 4 bases at J, with 9 bases between. The CDR3 spells CASRQGGETQYF. CDR3 DNA: TGTGCCAGCAGACAGGGAGGAGAGACCCAGTACTTC.

V gene TRBV3-1 combines with J gene TRBJ2-5, with a weak D call TRBD2 (5 bases). The CDR3 is 19 residues long. Germline V lookup: CDR1 LGHDT, CDR2 YNNKEL (reference sequence). V lost 0 bases and J 5 bases, leaving 25 bases between the germline ends. The CDR3 here is CASSQDGTFDYGRTETQYF. The CDR3 DNA follows: TGTGCCAGCAGCCAAGATGGAACGTTTGACTATGGAAGAACGGAGACCCAGTACTTC.

The chain joins TRBV20-1 to TRBJ2-3, with 10 bases aligning to TRBD1. Germline values: CDR1 DFQATT, CDR2 SNEGSKA (reference sequence). J lost 4 bases, V lost 6 bases, and 13 bases had no gene match. This CDR3 has 16 residues. The DNA of the CDR3 is TGCAGTGCCCCTTCACCGGGACAGGGGCCTGCAGATACGCAGTATTTT. Protein: CSAPSPGQGPADTQYF.

In this sample, this clonotype turned up many times. J is TRBJ1-5 and V is TRBV25-1, with 7 bases identical to TRBD1. The CDR3 has 12 amino acids. V was clipped by 8 bases and J by 8 bases; unmatched bases: 6. Germline V gives CDR1 MGHDK, CDR2 SYGVNS. CDR3 DNA: TGTGCCAGCCGAGACGGGACAGAGCCCCAGCATTTT. Translation gives CASRDGTEPQHF.

This clonotype was observed at least ten times. The chain employs TRBV18 and TRBJ2-3; D remains unclear. The CDR3 spans 12 residues. Looked up from germline, CDR1 is KGHSH and CDR2 is LQKENI. V dropped 6 bases and J dropped 6 bases, with 10 bases sitting between them. The CDR3 sequence: CASSRPWDTQYF. The CDR3 nucleotides read TGTGCCAGCTCCCGACCTTGGGATACGCAGTATTTT.

This clonotype was detected many times. This rearrangement joins TRBV5-1 to TRBJ2-3, with 14 bases lining up with TRBD2. Germline V gene lookup returns CDR1 SGHRS and CDR2 YFSETQ. The CDR3 is 18 amino acids. V trimming: 5 bases; J trimming: 4 bases; junction bases outside the gene matches: 12. CDR3 sequence reads: CASRTRLAGGQWADTQYF. CDR3 in DNA: TGCGCCAGCAGGACAAGACTAGCGGGGGGGCAGTGGGCAGATACGCAGTATTTT.

The chain couples TRBV20-1 to TRBJ2-3, with 7 bases matching TRBD1. The CDR3 has 14 amino acids. The J segment lost 4 bases and the V segment lost 6 bases, leaving 10 bases of the junction unmatched. Germline V lookup: CDR1 DFQATT, CDR2 SNEGSKA (reference sequence). The DNA for the CDR3 is TGCAGTGCCCGATCGACAGGGTATTCAGATACGCAGTATTTT. It is translated as CSARSTGYSDTQYF.

This clonotype was seen more than once but under ten times. The rearrangement joins TRBV15 to TRBJ2-1; the match to TRBD1 covers 7 bases. V dropped 6 bases and J dropped 7; count of bases not matched to a gene: 6. The CDR3 length is 13 residues. Germline V lookup: CDR1 LNHNV, CDR2 YYDKDF (reference sequence). Written as DNA, the CDR3 is TGTGCCACCAGGTGGGACAGTGATAATGAGCAGTTCTTC. It codes for CATRWDSDNEQFF.

This clonotype showed up just a few times. The chain has TRBV10-3 and TRBJ1-1, with 8 positions matching TRBD1. From germline, CDR1 is ENHRY and CDR2 SYGVKD. With V trimmed by 2 bases and J by 5 bases, 7 bases remained unmatched. The CDR3 runs to 15 residues. CDR3 region: CAISEIQGAQTEAFF. The CDR3 region has the DNA TGTGCCATCAGTGAGATTCAGGGGGCGCAGACTGAAGCTTTCTTT.

This clonotype was observed a few times. V and J are TRBV11-1 and TRBJ1-6, with a tentative D call TRBD1 (6 bases). V lost 5 bases and J lost 6, with 23 bases in between. CDR1 is SGHAT, CDR2 FQDESV, per germline (reference sequence). This CDR3 contains 18 residues. The CDR3 spells CASSENRARIGFNSPLHF. CDR3 DNA: TGTGCCAGCAGCGAGAACAGGGCCCGGATCGGGTTTAATTCACCCCTCCACTTT.

The chain joins TRBV18 to TRBJ2-3; the match to TRBD2 covers 9 bases. CDR1 and CDR2 from the germline V gene are KGHSH and LQKENI. This CDR3 region has 15 residues. With 1 base clipped from V and 6 bases from J, the junction kept 5 bases outside the gene matches. The DNA of the CDR3 is TGTGCCAGCTCACCACTAGCGGGAGTCGGCGATACGCAGTATTTT. This sequence encodes CASSPLAGVGDTQYF. The whole variable domain, remainder taken from reference TRBV18 and TRBJ2-3, is NAGVMQNPRHLVRRRGQEARLRCSPMKGHSHVYWYRQLPEEGLKFMVYLQKENIIDESGMPKERFSAEFPKEGPSILRIQQVVRGDSAAYFCASSPLAGVGDTQYFGPGTRLTVL.

This clonotype was observed a few times. Here the CDR3 DNA reads TGTGCCAGCAGCCAAGTCCAGACAGGGGCCCAGTACTTC. It yields the protein CASSQVQTGAQYF. This sequence joins TRBV14 and TRBJ2-5, with 8 bases identical to TRBD1. The junction had 4 bases not matched to a gene; V was cut back by 1 base and J by 9 bases. This CDR3 is 13 amino acids long. Germline CDR1 reads SGHDN; CDR2 reads FVKESK.

The V and J genes are TRBV18 and TRBJ1-2; D perhaps matches TRBD1 (6 bases). CDR3 length: 15 amino acids. Germline CDR1 KGHSH, CDR2 LQKENI. V lost 2 bases to trimming and J lost 4 bases, with 14 bases between them. CDR3 coding DNA: TGTGCCAGCTCACCATCCTGGACAGAGGTCTATGGCTACACCTTC. Encoded protein: CASSPSWTEVYGYTF.

The rearrangement joins TRBV6-1 to TRBJ2-7, with 7 bases aligning to TRBD1. There are 13 residues in the CDR3. V shed 4 bases and J 3 bases; nucleotides not matched to a gene: 3. CDR1 MNHNS and CDR2 SASEGT come from the germline V gene. CDR3 amino acids: CASSARTGYEQYF. DNA for the CDR3: TGTGCCAGCAGTGCTAGGACAGGCTACGAGCAGTACTTC.

The table lists this clonotype with a few counts. Its ends do not fully match the called genes, so a read error is possible. In DNA form, the CDR3 reads TGTGCCAGCAGAAAAGACCAGAACGCCGGGGAGCTGTTTTTT. It codes for CASRKDQNAGELFF. The chain combines TRBV12-3 or TRBV12-4 with TRBJ2-2; D remains unclear. This CDR3 has 14 amino acids.

This clonotype was found a few times. This sequence joins TRBV6-5 and TRBJ1-2; unclear D gene. V shed 0 bases and J shed 3 bases, with 8 bases lying between them. Germline V gives CDR1 MNHEY, CDR2 SVGAGI. There are 14 residues in the CDR3. The CDR3 DNA follows: TGTGCCAGCAGTTACTCGGGCCGAGACTATGGCTACACCTTC. Protein sequence: CASSYSGRDYGYTF.

This clonotype was counted at least ten times. The chain joins TRBV7-2 to TRBJ2-2; 9 positions agree with TRBD1. Trimming took 1 base from V and 5 from J; bases not matched to a gene: 5. This CDR3 contains 16 residues. CDR1 is SGHTA and CDR2 is FQGNSA in the germline V gene. In DNA form, the CDR3 reads TGTGCCAGCAGCTTAGTTGTTGGGACAGGGACCGGGGAGCTGTTTTTT. Encoded protein: CASSLVVGTGTGELFF.

The gene calls are TRBV29-1 and TRBJ2-3; no reliable D call. The CDR3 sequence is 14 residues long. The V end was cut by 8 bases, the J end by 0 bases, with 15 bases between. Germline V CDR1 and CDR2: SQVTM, ANQGSEA. CDR3: CSSRVGSSTDTQYF. The CDR3 region has the DNA TGCAGCTCCCGGGTTGGGTCAAGCACAGATACGCAGTATTTT.